This TCR beta chain is from a study of blood T cell repertoires in COVID-19. Study as a whole: Sample material is recorded as cDNA or gDNA derived from T cells, B-cell-depleted T cells, or PBMCs.

How the authors handled the data: Amplifying reference gene primers gave estimates of nucleated cell counts. Only in-frame clones appear in the TCRdb table, and some are missing; sequencing was by immunoSEQ multiplex PCR. D and trimming come from the DNA, and the V and J calls and clone size come from that table. The sample records under 250,000 clones, 85% to 90% being singletons. The CDR3 has 13 residues. Germline lookup yields CDR1 LNHDA and CDR2 SQIVND (reference sequence). V was cut by 7 bases and J by 5 bases, with 15 bases left in between. Sample: peripheral blood. This TCR came from a man between 25 and 39 years old with COVID-19, enrolled during active disease. V usage is TRBV19 and J usage is TRBJ2-7, with D possibly TRBD2 on 6 matching bases. The CDR3 sequence is CASIGTPPNEQYF. For the CDR3, the DNA is TGTGCCAGTATCGGGACTCCGCCCAACGAGCAGTACTTC. The full variable domain, with the rest looked up from reference TRBV19 and TRBJ2-7, is DGGITQSPKYLFRKEGQNVTLSCEQNLNHDAMYWYRQDPGQGLRLIYYSQIVNDFQKGDIAEGYSVSREKKESFPLTVTSAQKNPTAFYLCASIGTPPNEQYFGPGTRLTVT.